This TCR beta chain was recorded in a study of T cell repertoires in cytomegalovirus infection. In the study overall: Indicated by public TCR beta signatures were CMV infection and matching HLA type.

Findings and limits, study-wide: Based on cumulative public TCR beta family frequency, carriers of CMV plus the relevant HLA were identified. Dominating the ex vivo response were HLA-C-restricted CMV-specific TCR beta clonotypes.

From the reads, TCRdb called clonotypes with MiXCR, one entry per CDR3 protein. The profile shows a few hundred thousand distinct CDR3 sequences, roughly 20% of them singletons. This clonotype was observed a handful of times. Antigen specificity is unknown. Sequencing was performed on PBMCs. This sequence was found in a human donor in good health (CMV status not recorded). Some clones in this sample may be carry-over from other donors' samples.

The CDR3 coding sequence is TGTGCCATCTCCGAAGGGGGGGACCGGGAGACCCAGTACTTC. Amino acid sequence: CAISEGGDRETQYF. This sequence joins TRBV10-3 and TRBJ2-5; a weak D match, TRBD2 (7 bases). The CDR3 has 14 amino acids. The germline V gene has CDR1 ENHRY and CDR2 SYGVKD. V gave up 8 bases and J gave up 5 bases, with 18 bases separating them.